Below are 25 T cell receptor beta chains sequenced from a single sample in a study of OX40 agonist ivuxolimab in advanced cancers. Clones were read by immunoSEQ multiplex PCR, and TCRdb kept only the in-frame ones, dropping some. The data hold about 49,000 clones, with 85% observed a single time. The sample here was CD4+ or CD8+ T cells sorted from blood, taken in a trial of the OX40 agonist ivuxolimab. Receptors originate from an adult with an advanced solid tumor such as melanoma, head and neck, liver or kidney cancer.

This chain links TRBV28 with TRBJ2-1; perhaps D is TRBD1 or TRBD2 (5 bases each). The CDR3 length is 15 residues. The germline CDR1 and CDR2 sequences are MDHEN and SYDVKM. V was cut by 5 bases and J by 12 bases, with 23 bases left in between. CDR3 sequence reads: CASSPRDRPGWGQFF. The CDR3 bases are TGTGCCAGCAGTCCCAGGGACCGCCCTGGATGGGGGCAGTTCTTC.

This chain connects TRBV19 to TRBJ1-1; the match to TRBD1 covers 10 bases. The J segment lost 4 bases and the V segment lost 10 bases, leaving 6 bases of the junction unmatched. The CDR3 sequence is 13 residues long. Germline values: CDR1 LNHDA, CDR2 SQIVND (reference sequence). CDR3 sequence (DNA): TGTGCCACCTCCCGGGACAGGGGCACTGAAGCTTTCTTT. Translated, it gives CATSRDRGTEAFF.

The V and J genes are TRBV2 and TRBJ2-5, with 10 bases identical to TRBD2. The germline V gene encodes CDR1 SNHLY and CDR2 FYNNEI. The CDR3 runs 15 residues. Unmatched junction bases numbered 8, after V lost 6 bases and J lost 4 bases. DNA for the CDR3: TGTGCCAGCAGCGCACTTTTAGCGGGGGGAGAGACCCAGTACTTC. It encodes CASSALLAGGETQYF.

This clone was recorded only once. This rearrangement joins TRBV5-6 to TRBJ1-1; no firm D call. V shed 3 bases and J shed 8 bases, with 14 bases lying between them. Per germline, CDR1 SGHDT and CDR2 YYEEEE. This CDR3 spans 13 amino acids. As DNA, the CDR3 is TGTGCCAGCAGCTCGGCCGCCAGCCTCGAAGCTTTCTTT. Translated: CASSSAASLEAFF.

This chain connects TRBV19 to TRBJ2-7; the D call may be TRBD1 or TRBD2 (5 bases each). Trimming stripped 5 bases from V and 2 bases from J, with 13 bases between. CDR3 size: 14 residues. Germline values: CDR1 LNHDA, CDR2 SQIVND (reference sequence). CDR3 sequence (DNA): TGTGCCAGTAGTTACGGGGCGGGCACCTACGAGCAGTACTTC. This codes for CASSYGAGTYEQYF.

The DNA for the CDR3 is TGTGCCAGTAGTTCTTCCTCGGGACAGGGGTACTATGGCTACACCTTC. This sequence encodes CASSSSSGQGYYGYTF. This rearrangement joins TRBV19 to TRBJ1-2; 10 nucleotides align to TRBD1. J gave up 3 bases and V 5 bases, and 9 bases lay outside the gene matches. This CDR3 is 16 amino acids long. The germline CDR1 and CDR2 sequences are LNHDA and SQIVND (reference sequence).

This clone has only one observation. The chain carries TRBV27 and TRBJ1-1; TRBD1 aligns across 7 bases. V lost 6 bases to trimming and J lost 8 bases; unmatched junction nucleotides: 9. CDR3 length: 13 residues. Germline values: CDR1 MNHEY, CDR2 SMNVEV (reference sequence). The CDR3 DNA follows: TGTGCCAGCAGCCTACTCGGGACAGACGAAGCTTTCTTT. It is translated as CASSLLGTDEAFF.

The chain recombines TRBV5-1 with TRBJ2-7, with D maybe TRBD1 (6 bases). In germline, CDR1 is SGHRS, CDR2 YFSETQ. This CDR3 spans 15 amino acids. The V end lost 7 bases, the J end lost 3 bases, and 20 bases lay between the germline ends. CDR3 residues: CASLGQYKRVYEQYF. The DNA of the CDR3 is TGCGCCAGCCTAGGACAGTACAAACGAGTCTACGAGCAGTACTTC.

J is TRBJ2-2 and V is TRBV4-3; TRBD1 agrees at 7 bases. There are 15 residues in the CDR3. V lost 2 bases, J lost 5 bases, and 5 bases stayed unmatched. Germline CDR1 reads LGHNA; CDR2 reads YSLEER. CDR3 sequence (DNA): TGCGCCAGCAGCCAAAAATACAGGGGAACCGGGGAGCTGTTTTTT. Protein product: CASSQKYRGTGELFF.

This chain joins TRBV7-9 and TRBJ2-2; D unresolved. V lost 2 bases and J lost 7, with 5 bases in between. Germline lookup yields CDR1 SEHNR and CDR2 FQNEAQ (reference sequence). The CDR3 spans 12 residues. The chain's CDR3 is CASSLINGELFF. For the CDR3, the DNA is TGTGCCAGCAGCTTAATTAACGGGGAGCTGTTTTTT.

The chain uses TRBV6-5 and TRBJ2-3; no reliable D call. From germline, CDR1 is MNHEY and CDR2 SVGAGI. Trimming took off 6 bases at V and 0 bases at J, with 13 bases between the two ends. The CDR3 sequence is 15 residues long. DNA for the CDR3: TGTGCCAGCAGCTCCGCGCTCACTAGCACAGATACGCAGTATTTT. Translation: CASSSALTSTDTQYF.

This clone was detected a few times. The V gene is TRBV2, the J gene TRBJ2-4; 7 nucleotides line up with TRBD1. V gave up 4 bases and J gave up 1 base; unmatched junction bases: 10. The CDR3 loop spans 17 amino acids. Per the germline V gene, CDR1 is SNHLY and CDR2 is FYNNEI. The CDR3 DNA reads TGTGCCAGCAGTGGACCGACAGGGATGGGCGCCAAAAACATTCAGTACTTC. It encodes CASSGPTGMGAKNIQYF. Drawing the rest from reference TRBV2 and TRBJ2-4, the complete variable domain is EPEVTQTPSHQVTQMGQEVILRCVPISNHLYFYWYRQILGQKVEFLVSFYNNEISEKSEIFDDQFSVERPDGSNFTLKIRSTKLEDSAMYFCASSGPTGMGAKNIQYFGAGTRLSVL.

The chain recombines TRBV6-5 with TRBJ1-2, with D unclear. The CDR3 sequence is 13 residues long. Germline V gene lookup returns CDR1 MNHEY and CDR2 SVGAGI. V was trimmed by 0 bases and J by 10 bases, leaving 12 bases between them. CDR3 in DNA: TGTGCCAGCAGTTACTCGACGGCCTTAGACTACACCTTC. Amino acid sequence: CASSYSTALDYTF.

This clone was observed many times. This chain uses TRBV9 with TRBJ2-1, with D tentatively TRBD2 (5 bases). The germline gives CDR1 SGDLS, CDR2 YYNGEE. The CDR3 runs to 15 residues. Trimming shortened V by 4 bases and J by 2 bases, and 13 bases separated the two germline ends. The CDR3 is CASSQGRATYNEQFF. CDR3 nucleotide sequence: TGTGCCAGCAGCCAAGGGCGGGCGACCTACAATGAGCAGTTCTTC. The entire variable domain, with the rest obtained from reference TRBV9 and TRBJ2-1, is as follows: DSGVTQTPKHLITATGQRVTLRCSPRSGDLSVYWYQQSLDQGLQFLIQYYNGEERAKGNILERFSAQQFPDLHSELNLSSLELGDSALYFCASSQGRATYNEQFFGPGTRLTVL.

The V and J genes are TRBV9 and TRBJ1-1, with D uncertain. Per germline, CDR1 SGDLS and CDR2 YYNGEE. The CDR3 is 13 amino acids. V lost 1 base and J 1 base, leaving 5 bases between the germline ends. Here the CDR3 DNA reads TGTGCCAGCAGCGTATCAGGGAACACTGAAGCTTTCTTT. This gives the protein CASSVSGNTEAFF.

The genes are TRBV6-5 and TRBJ2-6; D is ambiguous. Trimming removed 2 bases at V and 1 base at J, with 3 bases between. The length of the CDR3 is 14 residues. Looked up from germline, CDR1 is MNHEY and CDR2 is SVGAGI. The CDR3 bases are TGTGCCAGCAGTTACACATCTGGGGCCAACGTCCTGACTTTC. Its translation: CASSYTSGANVLTF.

V and J are TRBV6-6 and TRBJ2-3; D call uncertain. CDR1 MNHNY and CDR2 SVGAGI come from the germline V gene (reference sequence). The length of the CDR3 is 12 residues. Trimming shortened V by 4 bases and J by 4 bases, and 6 bases separated the two germline ends. The CDR3 coding sequence is TGTGCCAGCAGTTCACGGCCAGATACGCAGTATTTT. Its protein product is CASSSRPDTQYF.

This sequence joins TRBV9 and TRBJ2-3; unclear D gene. V was pared by 4 bases and J by 5 bases, with 11 bases between. The CDR3 is 13 amino acids. Germline V CDR1 and CDR2: SGDLS, YYNGEE. Written as DNA, the CDR3 is TGTGCCAGCAGCTCCCTGGAGAAAGATACGCAGTATTTT. Translated, it gives CASSSLEKDTQYF.

The chain has TRBV7-8 and TRBJ2-1, with D perhaps TRBD2 (6 bases). CDR1 SGHVS and CDR2 FQNEAQ come from the germline V gene. This CDR3 is 16 amino acids long. With 6 bases removed from V and 1 base from J, the gap between germline ends came to 16 bases. This CDR3 reads CASRDSGRGSYNEQFF. In nucleotides, the CDR3 is TGTGCCAGCAGGGATAGCGGACGTGGTTCCTACAATGAGCAGTTCTTC.

CDR3 nucleotide sequence: TGTGCCAGCAATTGGCGGGGATCACCCCTCCACTTT. This gives the protein CASNWRGSPLHF. The J gene is TRBJ1-6, the V gene TRBV14, with D unresolved. Germline loops: CDR1 SGHDN, CDR2 FVKESK. Trimming cost V 7 bases and J 10 bases, with 11 bases left between them. This CDR3 has 12 amino acids.

The rearrangement joins TRBV28 to TRBJ2-7, with D perhaps matching TRBD1 (6 bases). Trimming removed 6 bases from V and 4 bases from J, with 13 bases in between. The CDR3 is made up of 13 amino acids. Germline CDR1 MDHEN, CDR2 SYDVKM. CDR3 sequence (DNA): TGTGCCAGCAGGCAGGGGTTTGGGTACGAGCAGTACGTC. Translated: CASRQGFGYEQYV.

The chain links TRBV27 to TRBJ2-5; 9 nucleotides agree with TRBD2. With 6 bases clipped from V and 5 bases from J, the junction kept 13 bases outside the gene matches. The CDR3 is 16 residues long. Germline lookup yields CDR1 MNHEY and CDR2 SMNVEV (reference sequence). The CDR3 reads CASRGLRGGLEETQYF. The CDR3 DNA follows: TGTGCCAGCAGAGGCTTGCGGGGGGGCCTTGAGGAGACCCAGTACTTC.

The chain uses TRBV19 and TRBJ2-1; D is unclear. V lost 1 base and J lost 7, with 2 bases in between. The CDR3 spans 11 residues. The germline gives CDR1 LNHDA, CDR2 SQIVND (reference sequence). DNA for the CDR3: TGTGCCAGTAGTATAGGGAATGAGCAGTTCTTC. This codes for CASSIGNEQFF.

This sequence joins TRBV12-5 and TRBJ1-4; D not resolved. The ends were cut back, 0 bases at V and 3 bases at J, with 8 bases in the middle. This CDR3 contains 15 residues. The V gene's germline CDR1 is LGHNT and CDR2 FRNRAP. The DNA of the CDR3 is TGTGCTAGTGGTTTGGTAGACGGTGCTAATGAAAAACTGTTTTTT. It specifies CASGLVDGANEKLFF.

CDR3 nucleotides: TGCAGCGTTTATCAGGGGGCAGGTACCGGGGAGCTGTTTTTT. Encoded protein: CSVYQGAGTGELFF. The chain carries TRBV29-1 and TRBJ2-2, with 8 bases fitting TRBD1. Germline lookup yields CDR1 SQVTM and CDR2 ANQGSEA. Trimming took 5 bases from V and 5 from J; bases not matched to a gene: 7. The CDR3 is made up of 14 amino acids.